These 17 T cell receptor beta chains share one sample of origin, sequenced in a study of early T cells in non-severe SARS-CoV-2 infection. MiXCR, applied by TCRdb to the 5' RACE reads, yields one record per CDR3 protein. The sample lists about 64,000 distinct CDR3 sequences; roughly a fifth were seen once. The specimen comprised whole blood, sampled at baseline. Receptor source: an adult who was a healthcare worker with PCR-confirmed SARS-CoV-2 infection or an uninfected control (not recorded which).

The rearrangement links TRBV7-2 to TRBJ2-1; D call uncertain. The ends were cut back, 4 bases at V and 9 bases at J, with 7 bases in the middle. CDR3 length: 11 residues. Germline V lookup: CDR1 SGHTA, CDR2 FQGNSA. CDR3 protein: CASSSGVEQFF. In DNA form, the CDR3 reads TGTGCCAGCAGCTCCGGTGTTGAGCAGTTCTTC.

This clonotype was counted between two and nine times. The rearrangement uses TRBV6-2 or TRBV6-3 and TRBJ2-3; D not resolved. Germline values: CDR1 MNHEY, CDR2 SVGEGT. This CDR3 has 13 residues. Trimming took off 7 bases at V and 2 bases at J, with 10 bases between the two ends. CDR3 in amino acids: CASNPADTDTQYF. The CDR3 DNA sequence: TGTGCCAGCAACCCGGCCGACACAGATACGCAGTATTTT.

The V call is TRBV11-2, the J call TRBJ2-3, with 8 bases matching TRBD2. Trimming took 1 base from V and 4 from J; bases not matched to a gene: 7. CDR3 length: 16 residues. The V gene's germline CDR1 is SGHAT and CDR2 FQNNGV. CDR3 sequence: CASSLGPAGVSDTQYF. In DNA form, the CDR3 reads TGTGCCAGCAGCTTAGGCCCAGCGGGGGTTTCAGATACGCAGTATTTT.

The chain uses TRBV29-1 and TRBJ1-2; no clear D. Germline loops: CDR1 SQVTM, CDR2 ANQGSEA. This CDR3 contains 15 residues. Trimming shortened V by 4 bases and J by 8 bases, and 23 bases separated the two germline ends. The CDR3 loop is CSVGPEQAAFEGYTF. The CDR3 DNA sequence: TGCAGCGTTGGACCGGAGCAGGCTGCCTTCGAAGGCTACACCTTC.

The V call is TRBV6-6, the J call TRBJ2-3; 8 bases align to TRBD1. The germline V gene encodes CDR1 MNHNY and CDR2 SVGAGI (reference sequence). There are 14 residues in the CDR3. The junction had 9 bases not matched to a gene; V was cut back by 7 bases and J by 6 bases. This CDR3 is CASTLDRGRDTQYF. As DNA, the CDR3 is TGTGCCAGCACCCTCGACAGGGGCAGGGATACGCAGTATTTT.

This clonotype was counted only a few times. The chain uses TRBV12-3 or TRBV12-4 and TRBJ1-2; D is uncertain. Trimming pared 0 bases from V and 4 bases from J, leaving 6 bases between. This CDR3 spans 13 amino acids. DNA for the CDR3: TGTGCCAGCAGTTTAGCTGGCGGCTATGGCTACACCTTC. This encodes CASSLAGGYGYTF.

The V call is TRBV30, the J call TRBJ2-1; D gene ambiguous. The CDR3 loop spans 11 amino acids. The V gene lost 0 bases and the J gene lost 9 bases, with 6 bases spanning the gap. Germline V CDR1 and CDR2: GTSNPN, SVGIG (reference sequence). Here the CDR3 reads CAWSVGREQFF. The CDR3 DNA is TGTGCCTGGAGTGTAGGGCGTGAGCAGTTCTTC.

This clonotype has just a few counts. The chain is built from TRBV4-1 and TRBJ2-5; D possibly corresponds to TRBD2 (5 bases). V was cut by 0 bases and J by 3 bases, with 11 bases left in between. Germline CDR1 is MGHRA and CDR2 is YSYEKL. This CDR3 comprises 15 residues. The DNA of the CDR3 is TGCGCCAGCAGCCAAGATGCTCGGCGGGAAGAGACCCAGTACTTC. Its protein product is CASSQDARREETQYF.

This chain joins TRBV30 and TRBJ2-5, with TRBD1 identical over 8 bases. CDR1 is GTSNPN and CDR2 is SVGIG in the germline V gene (reference sequence). V lost 2 bases to trimming and J lost 5 bases; unmatched junction nucleotides: 7. The CDR3 runs 14 residues. The CDR3 spells CAWSTTGVVETQYF. Here the CDR3 DNA reads TGTGCCTGGAGTACGACAGGGGTAGTTGAGACCCAGTACTTC.

This clonotype has a handful of counts. The chain employs TRBV18 and TRBJ1-1; D possibly corresponds to TRBD1 (5 bases). CDR3 length equals 13 residues. Germline CDR1 KGHSH, CDR2 LQKENI. Trimming left V 3 bases short and J 4 bases short, with 9 bases between. CDR3 sequence reads: CASSPDMATEAFF. The CDR3 DNA is TGTGCCAGCTCACCGGACATGGCCACTGAAGCTTTCTTT.

The chain carries TRBV18 and TRBJ1-4, with no clear D. V lost 2 bases and J lost 0, with 10 bases in between. This CDR3 spans 16 amino acids. CDR1 KGHSH and CDR2 LQKENI come from the germline V gene. The CDR3 coding sequence is TGTGCCAGCTCACCATCCCCCCTGGCAACTAATGAAAAACTGTTTTTT. Translation: CASSPSPLATNEKLFF.

The chain recombines TRBV11-2 with TRBJ1-2, with TRBD1 matching 7 bases. V trimming: 5 bases; J trimming: 5 bases; junction bases outside the gene matches: 11. This CDR3 is 15 amino acids long. The V gene's germline CDR1 is SGHAT and CDR2 FQNNGV. This CDR3 is CASSTYTTGEYGYTF. CDR3 DNA: TGTGCCAGCAGCACCTATACTACAGGGGAGTATGGCTACACCTTC. The variable domain in full, completed from reference TRBV11-2 and TRBJ1-2, reads EAGVAQSPRYKIIEKRQSVAFWCNPISGHATLYWYQQILGQGPKLLIQFQNNGVVDDSQLPKDRFSAERLKGVDSTLKIQPAKLEDSAVYLCASSTYTTGEYGYTFGSGTRLTVV.

This clonotype has ten or more counts. This chain joins TRBV7-9 and TRBJ2-7; the match to TRBD2 covers 7 bases. This CDR3 is 13 amino acids long. With 2 bases clipped from V and 6 bases from J, the junction kept 4 bases outside the gene matches. The germline V gene encodes CDR1 SEHNR and CDR2 FQNEAQ (reference sequence). The chain's CDR3 is CASSLWGGLEQYF. In nucleotides, the CDR3 is TGTGCCAGCAGCTTATGGGGAGGGCTCGAGCAGTACTTC.

This clonotype was observed a handful of times. This CDR3 is CASSLRVRATEAFF. CDR3 DNA: TGTGCCAGCAGTTTAAGGGTACGGGCCACTGAAGCTTTCTTT. This sequence joins TRBV12-3 or TRBV12-4 and TRBJ1-1; D is uncertain. The CDR3 sequence is 14 residues long. Trimming stripped 2 bases from V and 4 bases from J, with 11 bases between.

The genes are TRBV18 and TRBJ1-1, with D tentatively TRBD1 (6 bases). Between the trimmed V and J ends, which lost 5 bases and 0 bases, there was a span of 10 bases. The germline CDR1 and CDR2 sequences are KGHSH and LQKENI. CDR3 length equals 14 residues. CDR3 nucleotides: TGTGCCAGCTCAGAGGGGGGTATGAACACTGAAGCTTTCTTT. Its translation: CASSEGGMNTEAFF. Full variable domain (remainder filled in from reference TRBV18 and TRBJ1-1): NAGVMQNPRHLVRRRGQEARLRCSPMKGHSHVYWYRQLPEEGLKFMVYLQKENIIDESGMPKERFSAEFPKEGPSILRIQQVVRGDSAAYFCASSEGGMNTEAFFGQGTRLTVV.

This chain connects TRBV11-2 to TRBJ2-1; 11 nucleotides agree with TRBD1. The CDR3 spans 16 residues. J gave up 7 bases and V 1 base, and 6 bases lay outside the gene matches. Germline CDR1 SGHAT, CDR2 FQNNGV. CDR3 loop: CASSLAAGQGANEQFF. CDR3 in DNA: TGTGCCAGCAGCTTAGCTGCCGGACAGGGGGCTAATGAGCAGTTCTTC.

The chain recombines TRBV30 with TRBJ1-5, with D unresolved. The CDR3 is made up of 13 amino acids. The germline V and J ends were trimmed by 2 bases and 7 bases, with 12 bases remaining between them. The germline V gene has CDR1 GTSNPN and CDR2 SVGIG (reference sequence). CDR3: CAWSLGGTQPQHF. CDR3 bases: TGTGCCTGGAGTCTGGGAGGCACCCAGCCCCAGCATTTT.